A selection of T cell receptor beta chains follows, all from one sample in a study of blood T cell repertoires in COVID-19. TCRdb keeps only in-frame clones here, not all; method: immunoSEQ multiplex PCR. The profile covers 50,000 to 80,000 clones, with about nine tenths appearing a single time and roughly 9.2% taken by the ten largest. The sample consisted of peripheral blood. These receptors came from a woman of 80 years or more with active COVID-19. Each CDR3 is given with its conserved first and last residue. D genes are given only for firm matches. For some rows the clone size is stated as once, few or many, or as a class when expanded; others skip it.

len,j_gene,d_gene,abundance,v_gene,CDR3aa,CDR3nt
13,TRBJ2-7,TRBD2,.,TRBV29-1,CSVGRGRADEQYF,TGCAGCGTTGGGCGCGGGAGGGCCGACGAGCAGTACTTC
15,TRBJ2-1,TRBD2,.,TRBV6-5,CASSFVTSGSSEQFF,TGTGCCAGCAGTTTCGTGACTAGCGGGAGTTCTGAGCAGTTCTTC
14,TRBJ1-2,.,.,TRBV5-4,CASSLARSNYGYTF,TGTGCCAGCAGCTTGGCCCGCAGTAACTATGGCTACACCTTC
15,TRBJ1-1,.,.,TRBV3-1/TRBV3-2,CASSQDQGRETEAFF,TGTGCCAGCAGCCAAGATCAGGGGAGGGAAACTGAAGCTTTCTTT
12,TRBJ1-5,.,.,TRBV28,CARGRSNQPQHF,TGTGCCAGGGGGAGAAGCAATCAGCCCCAGCATTTT
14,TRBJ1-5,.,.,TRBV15,CATSRDRVREPQHF,TGTGCCACCAGCAGAGACAGGGTTCGGGAGCCCCAGCATTTT
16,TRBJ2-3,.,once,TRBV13,CASSPPDRRSADTQYF,TGTGCCAGCAGCCCTCCGGACCGGAGGAGTGCAGATACGCAGTATTTT
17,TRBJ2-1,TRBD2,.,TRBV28,CASSELPTSLNNNEQFF,TGTGCCAGCAGTGAACTCCCGACTAGCCTAAACAACAATGAGCAGTTCTTC
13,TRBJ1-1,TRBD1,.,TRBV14,CASGTGWGTEAFF,TGTGCCAGCGGGACAGGGTGGGGCACTGAAGCTTTCTTT
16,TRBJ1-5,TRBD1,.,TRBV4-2,CASSQGGQAGDQPQHF,TGTGCCAGCAGCCAAGGGGGACAGGCAGGGGATCAGCCCCAGCATTTT
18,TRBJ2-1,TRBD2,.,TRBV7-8,CASSFSMMGLADYNEQFF,TGTGCCAGCAGCTTCTCGATGATGGGACTAGCGGACTACAATGAGCAGTTCTTC
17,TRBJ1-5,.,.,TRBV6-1,CASSERGGGDSNQPQHF,TGTGCCAGCAGTGAGCGCGGCGGGGGTGATAGCAATCAGCCCCAGCATTTT
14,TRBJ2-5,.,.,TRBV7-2,CASSFGTSQETQYF,TGTGCCAGCAGCTTCGGGACTTCACAAGAGACCCAGTACTTC
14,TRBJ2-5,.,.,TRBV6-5,CASSYSNRGETQYF,TGTGCCAGCAGTTACTCTAACAGAGGGGAGACCCAGTACTTC
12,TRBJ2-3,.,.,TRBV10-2,CASSELGDTQYF,TGCGCCAGCAGTGAGCTCGGGGATACGCAGTATTTT
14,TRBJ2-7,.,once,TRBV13,CASSPAEGFRRQYF,TGTGCCAGCAGCCCCGCGGAGGGTTTTAGGAGGCAGTACTTC
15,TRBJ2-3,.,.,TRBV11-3,CASSLMATSTDTQYF,TGTGCCAGCAGCTTAATGGCGACTAGCACAGATACGCAGTATTTT
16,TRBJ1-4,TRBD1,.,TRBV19,CASSIGRGMSNEKLFF,TGTGCCAGTAGTATTGGCAGGGGGATGTCTAATGAAAAACTGTTTTTT
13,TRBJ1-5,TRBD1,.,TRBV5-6,CASSYGQGKPQHF,TGTGCCAGCAGCTACGGACAGGGGAAGCCCCAGCATTTT
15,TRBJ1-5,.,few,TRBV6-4,CASSDSTGNPQPQHF,TGTGCCAGCAGTGACTCGACCGGGAACCCTCAGCCCCAGCATTTT
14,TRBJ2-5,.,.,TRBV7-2,CASRGARYQETQYF,TGTGCCAGCAGAGGGGCCAGGTACCAAGAGACCCAGTACTTC
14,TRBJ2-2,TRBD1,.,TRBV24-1,CATREQGGTGELFF,TGTGCCACCAGGGAACAGGGGGGCACCGGGGAGCTGTTTTTT
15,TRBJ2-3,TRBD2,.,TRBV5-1,CASSLAGERTDTQYF,TGCGCCAGCAGCCTAGCGGGGGAGCGCACAGATACGCAGTATTTT
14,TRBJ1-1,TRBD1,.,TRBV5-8,CASSVQGQNTEAFF,TGTGCCAGCAGCGTACAGGGGCAGAACACTGAAGCTTTCTTT
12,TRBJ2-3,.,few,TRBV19,CASSYAADTQYF,TGTGCCAGTAGTTATGCGGCAGATACGCAGTATTTT
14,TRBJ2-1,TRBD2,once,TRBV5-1,CASTKVAGGNEQFF,TGCGCCAGCACCAAGGTAGCGGGAGGGAATGAGCAGTTCTTC
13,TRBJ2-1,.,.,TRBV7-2,CASSFPGGNEQFF,TGTGCCAGCAGCTTCCCCGGAGGGAATGAGCAGTTCTTC
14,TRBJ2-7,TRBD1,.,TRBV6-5,CASSYAGGSYEQYF,TGTGCCAGCAGTTACGCAGGGGGCTCGTACGAGCAGTACTTC
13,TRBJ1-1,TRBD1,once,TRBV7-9,CASSSQGGTEAFF,TGTGCCAGCAGCTCACAGGGGGGCACTGAAGCTTTCTTT
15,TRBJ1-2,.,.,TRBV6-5,CASSSIGQFNYGYTF,TGTGCCAGCAGTTCCATAGGACAGTTCAACTATGGCTACACCTTC
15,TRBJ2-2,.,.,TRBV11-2,CASSLWGLGTGELFF,TGTGCCAGCAGCTTATGGGGGCTTGGAACCGGGGAGCTGTTTTTT
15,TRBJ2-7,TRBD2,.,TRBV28,CASRAGLAGTYEQYF,TGTGCCAGCAGGGCCGGACTAGCGGGGACCTACGAGCAGTACTTC
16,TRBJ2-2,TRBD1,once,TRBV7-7,CASSVRTGGYGGELFF,TGTGCTAGCAGCGTAAGGACAGGGGGCTACGGCGGGGAGCTGTTTTTT
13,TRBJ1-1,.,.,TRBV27,CASRGTLNTEAFF,TGTGCCAGCAGAGGGACATTGAACACTGAAGCTTTCTTT
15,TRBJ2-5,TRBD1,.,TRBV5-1,CASSQQGMGQETQYF,TGCGCCAGCAGCCAACAGGGGATGGGCCAAGAGACCCAGTACTTC
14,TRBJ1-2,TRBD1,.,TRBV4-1,CASSRDSFNYGYTF,TGCGCCAGCAGCCGGGACAGTTTCAACTATGGCTACACCTTC
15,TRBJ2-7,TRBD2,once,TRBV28,CASGLAGEVSYEQYF,TGTGCCAGCGGACTAGCGGGAGAGGTCTCCTACGAGCAGTACTTC
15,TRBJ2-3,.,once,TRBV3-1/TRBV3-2,CASSQENRGTDTQYF,TGTGCCAGCAGCCAAGAGAACAGGGGCACAGATACGCAGTATTTT
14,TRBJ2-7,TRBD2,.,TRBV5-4,CASSRTSGSYEQYF,TGTGCCAGCAGCCGGACTAGCGGGAGCTACGAGCAGTACTTC
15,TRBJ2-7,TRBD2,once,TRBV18,CASSPGTSGTDEQYF,TGTGCCAGCTCACCTGGGACTAGCGGGACCGACGAGCAGTACTTC
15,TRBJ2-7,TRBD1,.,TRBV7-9,CASTLDRGGAHEQYF,TGTGCCAGCACCCTCGACAGGGGAGGTGCCCACGAGCAGTACTTC
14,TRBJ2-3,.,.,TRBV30,CAWSVGPADGTQYF,TGTGCCTGGAGTGTGGGGCCCGCAGATGGGACGCAGTATTTT
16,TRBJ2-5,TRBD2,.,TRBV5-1,CASVSSGGAYQETQYF,TGCGCCAGCGTATCTAGCGGGGGCGCGTACCAAGAGACCCAGTACTTC
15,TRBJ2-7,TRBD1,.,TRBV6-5,CASSYSATGGHEQYF,TGTGCCAGCAGTTATTCCGCGACAGGGGGCCACGAGCAGTACTTC
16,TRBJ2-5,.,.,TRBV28,CASTPTGGIGGETQYF,TGTGCCAGCACCCCGACCGGGGGAATTGGAGGAGAGACCCAGTACTTC
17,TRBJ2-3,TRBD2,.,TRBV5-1,CASSLVPSGGTTDTQYF,TGCGCCAGCAGCTTGGTGCCTAGCGGGGGTACCACAGATACGCAGTATTTT
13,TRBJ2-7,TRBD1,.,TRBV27,CASRGQASYEQYF,TGTGCCAGCAGAGGACAGGCCTCCTACGAGCAGTACTTC
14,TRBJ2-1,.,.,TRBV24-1,CATSDLGERNEQFF,TGTGCCACCAGTGATTTAGGAGAACGAAATGAGCAGTTCTTC
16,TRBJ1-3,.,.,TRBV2,CASRLNGGDSGNTIYF,TGTGCCAGCAGATTAAATGGGGGCGACTCTGGAAACACCATATATTTT
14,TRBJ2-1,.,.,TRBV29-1,CSVERRGVHNEQFF,TGCAGCGTTGAACGCAGGGGGGTCCACAATGAGCAGTTCTTC
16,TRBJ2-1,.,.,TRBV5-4,CASSLAGASGNNEQFF,TGTGCCAGCAGCTTGGCAGGGGCTAGCGGTAACAATGAGCAGTTCTTC
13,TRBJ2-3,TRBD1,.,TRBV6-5,CASSRQGADTQYF,TGTGCCAGCAGTAGACAGGGGGCGGATACGCAGTATTTT
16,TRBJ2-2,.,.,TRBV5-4,CASSPGGGENTGELFF,TGTGCCAGCAGCCCAGGCGGGGGCGAGAACACCGGGGAGCTGTTTTTT
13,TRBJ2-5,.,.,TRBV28,CASSLVPPGTQYF,TGTGCCAGCAGCCTAGTACCGCCGGGTACGCAGTACTTC
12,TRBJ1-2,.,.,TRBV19,CASNHSADGYTF,TGTGCCAGTAACCACTCCGCGGATGGCTACACCTTC
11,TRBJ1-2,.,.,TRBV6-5,CASRGTQSYTF,TGTGCCAGCCGGGGAACTCAGAGCTACACCTTC
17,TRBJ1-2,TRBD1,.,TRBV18,CASSPSQSTGANPGNTF,TGTGCCAGCTCACCATCCCAATCTACAGGGGCGAACCCTGGGAACACCTTC